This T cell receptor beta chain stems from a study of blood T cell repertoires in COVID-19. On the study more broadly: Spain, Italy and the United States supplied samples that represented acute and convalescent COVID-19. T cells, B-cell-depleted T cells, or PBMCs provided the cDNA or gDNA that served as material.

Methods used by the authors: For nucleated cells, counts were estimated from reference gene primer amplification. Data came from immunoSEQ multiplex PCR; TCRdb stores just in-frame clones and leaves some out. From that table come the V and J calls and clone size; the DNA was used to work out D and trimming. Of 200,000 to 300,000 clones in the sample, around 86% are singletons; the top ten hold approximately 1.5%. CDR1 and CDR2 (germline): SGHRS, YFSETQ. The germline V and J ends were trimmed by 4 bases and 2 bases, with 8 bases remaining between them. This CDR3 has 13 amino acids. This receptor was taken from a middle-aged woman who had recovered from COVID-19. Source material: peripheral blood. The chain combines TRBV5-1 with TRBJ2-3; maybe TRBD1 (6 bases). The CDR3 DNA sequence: TGCGCCAGCAGCCACAGGGACACAGATACGCAGTATTTT. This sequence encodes CASSHRDTDTQYF.